This paragraph reports one T cell receptor beta chain. Its antigen remains unidentified. The whole isolated RNA underwent reverse transcription, so sequencing captured expressed TCRB transcripts. Naive, central memory and regulatory T cell samples yielded some 3.9 million reads on average. The method was immunoSEQ multiplex PCR; TCRdb's version includes in-frame clones alone and lacks a portion of them. The sample includes fewer than 300,000 clones, roughly 20% of them seen just once. The V gene's germline CDR1 is KGHSH and CDR2 LQKENI. CDR3 size: 15 residues. Trimming left V 2 bases short and J 2 bases short, with 10 bases between. Every single donor gave one heparinised blood draw, and these averaged around 0.12 L. CD45RO/CCR7/CD25/CD127/CD95/CD27 separated CD4+ naive, central memory, regulatory and stem cell-like memory cells by sorting. The record originates from a study of beta chain features in type 1 diabetes. Findings and caveats of the study: All four CD4+ subsets of Type 1 diabetes patients contained TCRB CDR3s that were moderately but significantly shorter. At VDJ recombination sites, type 1 diabetes patients had fewer insertions and more deleted nucleotides.

The rearrangement uses TRBV18 and TRBJ1-5; D is unclear. This receptor was identified in a woman aged 40 to 49 with type 1 diabetes. Sequencing was done on a sample of naive CD4+ T cells from blood. The CDR3 reads CASSPAATGNQPQHF. DNA of the CDR3: TGTGCCAGCTCACCAGCGGCCACCGGCAATCAGCCCCAGCATTTT.